This T cell receptor beta chain originates from a study of cytomegalovirus exposure and HLA in healthy donors. The PCR employed 60 Vbeta primers together with 13 Jbeta primers. TCRdb keeps only in-frame clones here, not all; method: immunoSEQ multiplex PCR. The sample records more than 50,000 clones, around three quarters being singletons. This clone was found a few times. Its cognate antigen is unknown. Study-wide results and limits: According to a later analysis, donors in an Asian-associated ancestry cluster reportedly had fewer N-insertions than the 666-donor mean. Sequencing likely produced, as an artifact, a cluster of highly shared sequence variants.

The receptor was derived from a woman between 50 and 59 years old in good health and CMV-seropositive. The sample consisted of PBMCs.

In nucleotides, the CDR3 is TGCGCCAGCAGCCAAGATTTAGCCAGAGAAAATTCACCCCTCCACTTT. Amino acid sequence: CASSQDLARENSPLHF. The rearrangement joins TRBV4-3 to TRBJ1-6; D not certain. The CDR3 extends over 16 amino acids. Germline values: CDR1 LGHNA, CDR2 YSLEER. Trimming took off 0 bases at V and 7 bases at J, with 13 bases between the two ends.